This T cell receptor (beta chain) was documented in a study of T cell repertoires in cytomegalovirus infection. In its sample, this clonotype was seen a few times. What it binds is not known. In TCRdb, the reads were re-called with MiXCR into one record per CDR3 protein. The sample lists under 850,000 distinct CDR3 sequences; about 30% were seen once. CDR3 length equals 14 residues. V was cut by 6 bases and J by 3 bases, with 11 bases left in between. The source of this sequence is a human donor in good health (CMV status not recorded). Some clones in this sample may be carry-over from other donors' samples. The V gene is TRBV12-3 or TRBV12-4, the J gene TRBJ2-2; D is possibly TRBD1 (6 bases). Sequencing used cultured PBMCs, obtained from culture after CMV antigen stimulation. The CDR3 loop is CASSRRTDTGELFF. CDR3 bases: TGTGCCAGCAGCCGGAGGACAGACACCGGGGAGCTGTTTTTT.